Shown below are 2 T cell receptor beta chains from a single sample sequenced in a study of CD8+ T cells in alopecia areata. Investigators isolated RNA and reverse transcribed it into cDNA to act as the sequencing template. Produced via immunoSEQ multiplex PCR; TCRdb's table is partial and in-frame only. The record shows about 120,000 clones for this sample, with no singletons present. Sample: lesional skin. The receptors originated from a C3H/HeJ mouse with alopecia areata. The MHC haplotype of this mouse line is H2-k.

To note about this clone: Genes and germline are mouse. The observed sequence ends 4 residues before the CDR3 terminus, with the missing tail filled in from the germline J gene. This rearrangement joins TRBV16 to TRBJ2-3; D is undetermined. The CDR3 has 13 residues. Germline CDR1 reads SGHSA; CDR2 reads FRNQAP. Trimming took 2 bases from V and 1 from J, leaving 4 bases between them. CDR3 amino acids: CASSLTGAETLYF. The CDR3 DNA, read in part, is TGTGCAAGCAGCTTAACAGGTGCAGAA.

On this clone: The listed genes are named as in mouse. The CDR3 end is not reached by the read, which stops 4 residues before it; the germline J gene fills it in. The chain couples TRBV1 to TRBJ2-1; 9 bases map to TRBD2. Germline CDR1 reads NSQYPW; CDR2 reads LRSPGD (reference sequence). J gave up 6 bases and V 2 bases, and 5 bases lay outside the gene matches. CDR3 length: 15 amino acids. The sequenced part of the CDR3 DNA is TGCACCTGCAGTGCATCTGGACTGGGGTCTGCT. Its protein is CTCSASGLGSA. The CDR3 reads in full as CTCSASGLGSAEQFF.